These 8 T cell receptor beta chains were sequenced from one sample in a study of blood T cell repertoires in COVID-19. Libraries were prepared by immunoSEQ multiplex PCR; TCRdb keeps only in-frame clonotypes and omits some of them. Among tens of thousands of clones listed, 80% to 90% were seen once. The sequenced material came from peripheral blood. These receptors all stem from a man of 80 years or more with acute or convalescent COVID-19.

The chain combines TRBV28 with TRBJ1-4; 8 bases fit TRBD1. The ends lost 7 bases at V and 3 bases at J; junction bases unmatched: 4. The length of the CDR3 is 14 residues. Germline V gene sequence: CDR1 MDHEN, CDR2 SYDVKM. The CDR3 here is CASTTGGANEKLFF. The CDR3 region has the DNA TGTGCCAGCACCACAGGGGGGGCTAATGAAAAACTGTTTTTT.

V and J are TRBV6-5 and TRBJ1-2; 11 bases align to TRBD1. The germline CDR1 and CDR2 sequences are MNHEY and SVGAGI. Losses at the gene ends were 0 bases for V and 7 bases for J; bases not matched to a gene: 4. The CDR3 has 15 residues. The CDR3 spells CASSYSGQGAGGYTF. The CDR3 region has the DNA TGTGCCAGCAGTTACTCTGGACAGGGGGCTGGTGGCTACACCTTC.

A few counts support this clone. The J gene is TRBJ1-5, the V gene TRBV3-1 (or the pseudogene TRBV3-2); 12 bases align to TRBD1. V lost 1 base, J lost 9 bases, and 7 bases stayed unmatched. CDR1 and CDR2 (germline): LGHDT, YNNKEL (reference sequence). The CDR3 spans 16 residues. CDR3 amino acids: CASSQGEGDRGRPQHF. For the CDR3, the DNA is TGTGCCAGCAGCCAAGGGGAAGGGGACAGGGGGCGGCCCCAGCATTTT.

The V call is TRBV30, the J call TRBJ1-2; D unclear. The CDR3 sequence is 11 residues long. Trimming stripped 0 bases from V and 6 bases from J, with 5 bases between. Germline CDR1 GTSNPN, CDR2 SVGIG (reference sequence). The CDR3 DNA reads TGTGCCTGGAGTGTTGTAGATGGCTACACCTTC. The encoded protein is CAWSVVDGYTF.

The DNA for the CDR3 is TGTGCCAGCAGCCGGAGCTACGAGCAGTACTTC. Protein: CASSRSYEQYF. The gene calls are TRBV5-6 and TRBJ2-7; no reliable D call. This CDR3 contains 11 residues. The germline V and J ends were trimmed by 4 bases and 3 bases, with 5 bases remaining between them. The germline CDR1 and CDR2 sequences are SGHDT and YYEEEE. Variable domain in full (rest from reference TRBV5-6 and TRBJ2-7): DAGVTQSPTHLIKTRGQQVTLRCSPKSGHDTVSWYQQALGQGPQFIFQYYEEEERQRGNFPDRFSGHQFPNYSSELNVNALLLGDSALYLCASSRSYEQYFGPGTRLTVT.

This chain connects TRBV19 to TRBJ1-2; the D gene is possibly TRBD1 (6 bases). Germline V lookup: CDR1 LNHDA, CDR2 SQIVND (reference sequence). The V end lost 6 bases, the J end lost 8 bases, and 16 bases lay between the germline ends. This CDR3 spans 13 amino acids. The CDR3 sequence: CASRQTGPGGYTF. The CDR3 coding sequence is TGTGCCAGTAGACAGACAGGCCCCGGGGGCTACACCTTC.

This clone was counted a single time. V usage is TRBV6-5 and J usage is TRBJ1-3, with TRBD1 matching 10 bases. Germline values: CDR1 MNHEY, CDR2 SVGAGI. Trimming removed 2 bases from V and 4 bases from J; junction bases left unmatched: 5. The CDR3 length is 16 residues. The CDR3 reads CASSYGTGVFGNTIYF. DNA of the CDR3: TGTGCCAGCAGTTACGGGACAGGGGTCTTCGGAAACACCATATATTTT.

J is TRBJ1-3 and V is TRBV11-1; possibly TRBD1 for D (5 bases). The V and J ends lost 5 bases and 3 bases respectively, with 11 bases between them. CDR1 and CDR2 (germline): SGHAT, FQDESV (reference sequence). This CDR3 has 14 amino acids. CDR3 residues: CASSMGLFGNTIYF. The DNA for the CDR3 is TGTGCCAGCAGCATGGGACTCTTTGGAAACACCATATATTTT.